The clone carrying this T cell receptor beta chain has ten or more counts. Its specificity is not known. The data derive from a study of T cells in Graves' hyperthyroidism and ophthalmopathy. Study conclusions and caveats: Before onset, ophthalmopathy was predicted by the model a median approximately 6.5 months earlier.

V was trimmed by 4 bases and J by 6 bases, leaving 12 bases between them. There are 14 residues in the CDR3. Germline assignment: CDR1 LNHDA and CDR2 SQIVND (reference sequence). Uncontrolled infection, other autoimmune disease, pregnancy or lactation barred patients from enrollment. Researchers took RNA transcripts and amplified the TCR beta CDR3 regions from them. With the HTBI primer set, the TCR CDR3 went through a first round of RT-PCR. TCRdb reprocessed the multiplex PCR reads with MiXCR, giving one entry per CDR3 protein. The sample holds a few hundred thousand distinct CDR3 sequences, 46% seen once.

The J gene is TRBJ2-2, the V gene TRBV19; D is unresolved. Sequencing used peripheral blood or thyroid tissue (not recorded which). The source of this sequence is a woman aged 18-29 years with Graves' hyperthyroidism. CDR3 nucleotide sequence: TGTGCCAGTAGTACACGGGCACGTTCCGGGGAGCTGTTTTTT. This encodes CASSTRARSGELFF. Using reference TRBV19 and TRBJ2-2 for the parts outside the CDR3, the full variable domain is DGGITQSPKYLFRKEGQNVTLSCEQNLNHDAMYWYRQDPGQGLRLIYYSQIVNDFQKGDIAEGYSVSREKKESFPLTVTSAQKNPTAFYLCASSTRARSGELFFGEGSRLTVL.